Below, one TCR beta chain is given with its context. The antigen it recognizes is unknown. There are no base qualities to consult, and no much larger clone falls within one base. Its CDR3 holds 14 amino acids, cysteine through phenylalanine. The entry retains the CDR3 DNA only, 42 bases that are in frame from base 1. The junction carries 5 bases between V and J, which are trimmed by 2 bases and 0 bases respectively. The germline V gene sets CDR1 to SGHTS and CDR2 to YDEGEE. The data were taken from a study of T cell responses to AZD1222 COVID-19 vaccine listed by TCRdb under 2021. Looking at the study overall: Because spike-specific TCR depth and breadth did not differ between the two schedules, AZD1222 recipients who got a second dose at roughly 4 weeks were pooled with those who got a second dose at roughly 12 weeks. A total of 240 or so trial participants underwent TCR sequencing, of whom around 210 had received two doses of AZD1222 and some 25 had received two doses of the MenACWY control vaccine. Trial participants were enrolled by age into 18-55, 56-69 and 70-plus year subgroups, with 148, 28 and 57 TCR-sequenced participants respectively. The investigation overall reported the following: Spike-specific TCR breadth and depth rose significantly after two AZD1222 doses compared with day 0 and with MenACWY recipients. Because no day 14 peak-response samples were available, the repertoires could be characterized only after the peak T cell response. The whole spike protein was spanned by vaccine-associated CD4 TCRs, and dominant responses were seen in regions 160-218 and 743-854. Conclusions about previously exposed vaccinees are limited because only a handful of AZD1222 recipients were SARS-CoV-2 seropositive at baseline. Epitopes outside the regions mutated in the B.1.351 and B.1.1.7 variants were reportedly recognized by nearly half of the unique spike-specific TCRs. Participants were mostly white British and included more females than males, and it was suggested by the authors that clonal diversity may have been underestimated. The 56-69-year group was small, and its depth increase did not reach significance, likely because of low power.

The CDR3 regions of human TCRbeta chains were analyzed by immunosequencing. The published analysis was carried out like this. Repertoire TCRs were matched against a reference library of SARS-CoV-2-specific TCRs generated with the MIRA antigen-specificity platform. Breadth was defined as the fraction of unique TCRs that were SARS-CoV-2-associated, and depth was defined as the fraction of total T cells that were SARS-CoV-2-associated. Each spike-specific TCR was assigned to its reactive spike region and to a CD4 or CD8 class using the MIRA data. Log10-transformed breadth and depth values were compared by one-way ANOVA with Sidak's multiple comparisons tests. TCRdb holds this immuneACCESS table with in-frame rearrangements only. Some clones are missing; in checked studies, unresolved V genes explain under half, and the rest has no known cause. The V and J calls and the clone size are those of that table, but D and trimming were determined from the DNA. The sample includes about 140,000 clones, with over 75% observed a single time. Jointly, the top ten make up about 4.5% of the sample.

The time point label on this specimen signifies: baseline before first vaccination. Samples from vaccinated people were obtained from the UK trials COV001 and COV002, which included a single-blind randomized controlled phase 2/3 trial of AZD1222 (ChAdOx1 nCoV-19) in healthy adults. For TCRbeta chain sequencing, PBMC samples from trial participants were taken at day 0 and at day 28 after the second dose. The input for sequencing was peripheral blood, taken on day 0 of AZD1222 vaccination. The sequence is built from TRBV5-8 and TRBJ1-4, with an unclear D gene assignment. The receptor comes from an adult in good health. This receptor carries the CDR3 CASSLGATNEKLFF. At the DNA level, the sequence is TGTGCCAGCAGCTTAGGTGCAACTAATGAAAAACTGTTTTTT.